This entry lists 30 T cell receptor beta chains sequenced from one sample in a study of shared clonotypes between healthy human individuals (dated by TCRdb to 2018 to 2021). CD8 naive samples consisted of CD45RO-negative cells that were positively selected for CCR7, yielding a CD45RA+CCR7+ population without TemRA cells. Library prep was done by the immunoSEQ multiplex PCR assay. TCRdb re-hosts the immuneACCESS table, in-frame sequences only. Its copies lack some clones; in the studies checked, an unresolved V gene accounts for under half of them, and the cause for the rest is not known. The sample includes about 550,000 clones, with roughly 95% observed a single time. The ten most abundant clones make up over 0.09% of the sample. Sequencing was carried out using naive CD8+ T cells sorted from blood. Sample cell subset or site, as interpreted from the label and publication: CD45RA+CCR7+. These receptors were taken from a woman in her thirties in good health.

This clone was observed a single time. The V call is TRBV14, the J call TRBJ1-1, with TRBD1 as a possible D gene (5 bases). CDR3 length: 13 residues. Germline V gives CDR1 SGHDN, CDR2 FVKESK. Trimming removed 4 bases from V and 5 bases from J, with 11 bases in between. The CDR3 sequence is CASSLGGGTEAFF. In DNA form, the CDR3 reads TGTGCCAGCAGCCTGGGCGGGGGAACTGAAGCTTTCTTT.

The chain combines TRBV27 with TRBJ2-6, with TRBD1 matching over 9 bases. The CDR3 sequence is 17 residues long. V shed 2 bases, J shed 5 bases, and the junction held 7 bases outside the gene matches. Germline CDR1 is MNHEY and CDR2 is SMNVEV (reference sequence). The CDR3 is CASSLIRDRVRANVLTF. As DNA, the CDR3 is TGTGCCAGCAGTTTAATTCGGGACAGGGTTCGGGCCAACGTCCTGACTTTC.

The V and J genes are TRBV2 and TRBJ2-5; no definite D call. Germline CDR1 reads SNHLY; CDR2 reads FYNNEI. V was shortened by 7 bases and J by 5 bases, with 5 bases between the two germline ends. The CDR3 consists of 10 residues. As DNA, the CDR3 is TGTGCCAGCAACGGGGAGACCCAGTACTTC. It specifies CASNGETQYF. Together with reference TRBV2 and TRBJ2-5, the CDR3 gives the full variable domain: EPEVTQTPSHQVTQMGQEVILRCVPISNHLYFYWYRQILGQKVEFLVSFYNNEISEKSEIFDDQFSVERPDGSNFTLKIRSTKLEDSAMYFCASNGETQYFGPGTRLLVL.

For the CDR3, the DNA is TGTGCCAGCAGGTTTGTCACCGAGCAGTTCTTC. This encodes CASRFVTEQFF. The V and J genes are TRBV13 and TRBJ2-1, with D unresolved. This CDR3 has 11 amino acids. Germline values: CDR1 PRHDT, CDR2 FYEKMQ (reference sequence). Between the trimmed V and J ends, which lost 6 bases and 10 bases, there was a span of 10 bases.

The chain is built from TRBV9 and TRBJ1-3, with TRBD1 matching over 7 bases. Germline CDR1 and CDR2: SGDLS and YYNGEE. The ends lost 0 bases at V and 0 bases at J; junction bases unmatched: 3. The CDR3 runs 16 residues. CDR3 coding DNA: TGTGCCAGCAGCGTAGCGGGACAGTCCTCTGGAAACACCATATATTTT. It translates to CASSVAGQSSGNTIYF.

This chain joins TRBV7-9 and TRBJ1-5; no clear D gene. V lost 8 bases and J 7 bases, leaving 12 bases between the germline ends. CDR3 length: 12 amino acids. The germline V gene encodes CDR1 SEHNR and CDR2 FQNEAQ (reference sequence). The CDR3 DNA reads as TGTGCCAGCGAGGCACCTGGACAGCCCCAGCATTTT. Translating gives CASEAPGQPQHF. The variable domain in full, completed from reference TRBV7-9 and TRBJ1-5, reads DTGVSQNPRHKITKRGQNVTFRCDPISEHNRLYWYRQTLGQGPEFLTYFQNEAQLEKSRLLSDRFSAERPKGSFSTLEIQRTEQGDSAMYLCASEAPGQPQHFGDGTRLSIL.

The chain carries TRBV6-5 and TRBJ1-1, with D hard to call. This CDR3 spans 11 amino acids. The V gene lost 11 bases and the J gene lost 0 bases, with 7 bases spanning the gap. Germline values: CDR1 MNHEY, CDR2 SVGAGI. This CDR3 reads CAAIMNTEAFF. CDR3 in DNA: TGTGCCGCGATTATGAACACTGAAGCTTTCTTT.

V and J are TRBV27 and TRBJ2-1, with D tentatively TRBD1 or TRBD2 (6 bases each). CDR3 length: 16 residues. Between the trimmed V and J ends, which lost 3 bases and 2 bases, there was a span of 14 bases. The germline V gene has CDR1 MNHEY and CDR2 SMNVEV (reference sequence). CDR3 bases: TGTGCCAGCAGTTTGTATTTGCGGGACACCTACAATGAGCAGTTCTTC. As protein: CASSLYLRDTYNEQFF.

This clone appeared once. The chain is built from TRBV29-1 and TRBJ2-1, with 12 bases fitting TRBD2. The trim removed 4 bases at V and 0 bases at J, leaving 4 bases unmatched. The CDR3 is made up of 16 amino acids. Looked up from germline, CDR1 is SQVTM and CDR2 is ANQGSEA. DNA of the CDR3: TGCAGCGTTGTCGGACTAGCGGGATACTCCTACAATGAGCAGTTCTTC. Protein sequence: CSVVGLAGYSYNEQFF.

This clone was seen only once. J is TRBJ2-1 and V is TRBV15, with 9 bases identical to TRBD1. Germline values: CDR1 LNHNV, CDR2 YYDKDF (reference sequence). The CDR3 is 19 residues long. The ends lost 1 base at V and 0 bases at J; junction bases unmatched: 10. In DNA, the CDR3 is TGTGCCACCAGCAGAGTTTTAACAGGGGGCGCAAGCTCCTACAATGAGCAGTTCTTC. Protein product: CATSRVLTGGASSYNEQFF. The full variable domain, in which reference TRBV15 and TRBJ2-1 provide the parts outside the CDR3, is DAMVIQNPRYQVTQFGKPVTLSCSQTLNHNVMYWYQQKSSQAPKLLFHYYDKDFNNEADTPDNFQSRRPNTSFCFLDIRSPGLGDTAMYLCATSRVLTGGASSYNEQFFGPGTRLTVL.

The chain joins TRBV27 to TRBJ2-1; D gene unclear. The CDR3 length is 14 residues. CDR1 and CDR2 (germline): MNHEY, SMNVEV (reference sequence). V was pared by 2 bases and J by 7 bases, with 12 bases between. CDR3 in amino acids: CASSLVPGGNEQFF. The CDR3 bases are TGTGCCAGCAGTTTAGTCCCGGGTGGGAATGAGCAGTTCTTC.

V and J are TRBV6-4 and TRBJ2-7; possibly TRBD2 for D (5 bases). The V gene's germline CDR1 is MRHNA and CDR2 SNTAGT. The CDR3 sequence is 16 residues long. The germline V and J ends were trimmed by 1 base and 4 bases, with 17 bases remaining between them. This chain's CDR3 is CASSDCDYPERYEQYF. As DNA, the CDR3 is TGTGCCAGCAGTGACTGTGACTACCCCGAAAGATACGAGCAGTACTTC.

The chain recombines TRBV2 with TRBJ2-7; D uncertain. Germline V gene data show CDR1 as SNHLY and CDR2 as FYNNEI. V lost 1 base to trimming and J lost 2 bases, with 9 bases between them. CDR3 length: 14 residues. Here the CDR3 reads CASSEVGPAYEQYF. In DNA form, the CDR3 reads TGTGCCAGCAGTGAAGTGGGCCCTGCCTACGAGCAGTACTTC. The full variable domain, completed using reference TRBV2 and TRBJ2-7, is EPEVTQTPSHQVTQMGQEVILRCVPISNHLYFYWYRQILGQKVEFLVSFYNNEISEKSEIFDDQFSVERPDGSNFTLKIRSTKLEDSAMYFCASSEVGPAYEQYFGPGTRLTVT.

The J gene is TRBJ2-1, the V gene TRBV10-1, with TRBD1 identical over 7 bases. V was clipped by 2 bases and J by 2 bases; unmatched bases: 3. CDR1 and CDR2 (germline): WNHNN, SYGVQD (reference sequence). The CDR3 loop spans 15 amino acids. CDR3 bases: TGCGCCAGCAGTGAGGACAGGGACCCCTACAATGAGCAGTTCTTC. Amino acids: CASSEDRDPYNEQFF.

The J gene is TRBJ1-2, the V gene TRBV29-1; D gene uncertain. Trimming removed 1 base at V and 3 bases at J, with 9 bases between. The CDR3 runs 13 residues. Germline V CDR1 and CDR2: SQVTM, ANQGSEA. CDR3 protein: CSVEGGTDYGYTF. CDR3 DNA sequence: TGCAGCGTTGAAGGGGGAACCGACTATGGCTACACCTTC.

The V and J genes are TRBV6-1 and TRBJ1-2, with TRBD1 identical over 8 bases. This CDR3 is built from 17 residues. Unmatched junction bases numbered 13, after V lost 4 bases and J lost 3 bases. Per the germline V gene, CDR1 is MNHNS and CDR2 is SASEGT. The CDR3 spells CASSGTVDRGRHYGYTF. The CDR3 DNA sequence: TGTGCCAGCAGTGGGACCGTTGACAGGGGCCGGCACTATGGCTACACCTTC.

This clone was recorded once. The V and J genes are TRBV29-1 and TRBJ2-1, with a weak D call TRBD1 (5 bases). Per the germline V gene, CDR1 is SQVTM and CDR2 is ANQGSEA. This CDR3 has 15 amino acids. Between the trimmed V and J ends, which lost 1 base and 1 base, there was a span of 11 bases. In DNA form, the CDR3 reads TGCAGCGTTGAAGGTCGCAGGGCTTCCTACAATGAGCAGTTCTTC. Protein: CSVEGRRASYNEQFF.

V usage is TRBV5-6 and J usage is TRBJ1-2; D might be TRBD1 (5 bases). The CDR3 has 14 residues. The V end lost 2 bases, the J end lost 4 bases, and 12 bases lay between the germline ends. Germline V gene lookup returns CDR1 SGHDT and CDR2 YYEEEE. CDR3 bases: TGTGCCAGCAGCTTTCCCAGGGTGATCTATGGCTACACCTTC. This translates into CASSFPRVIYGYTF.

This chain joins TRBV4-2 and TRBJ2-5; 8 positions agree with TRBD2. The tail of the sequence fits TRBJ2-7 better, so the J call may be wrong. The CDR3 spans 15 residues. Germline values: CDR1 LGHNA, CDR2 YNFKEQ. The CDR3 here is CASSQELAESYEQYF. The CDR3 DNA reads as TGTGCCAGCAGCCAAGAACTAGCGGAATCCTACGAGCAGTACTTC.

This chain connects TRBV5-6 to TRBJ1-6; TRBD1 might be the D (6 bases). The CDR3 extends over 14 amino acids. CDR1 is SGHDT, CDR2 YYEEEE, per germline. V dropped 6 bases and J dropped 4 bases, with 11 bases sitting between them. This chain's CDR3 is CASTATGYNSPLHF. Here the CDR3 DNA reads TGTGCCAGCACCGCGACAGGTTATAATTCACCCCTCCACTTT.

In nucleotides, the CDR3 is TGTGCCAGCAGCTTCGCAACCTCTAGCACAGATACGCAGTATTTT. Translated: CASSFATSSTDTQYF. The chain couples TRBV13 to TRBJ2-3; D is ambiguous. Germline values: CDR1 PRHDT, CDR2 FYEKMQ (reference sequence). CDR3 size: 15 residues. The ends were cut back, 3 bases at V and 0 bases at J, with 10 bases in the middle.

CDR3 nucleotides: TGTGCCAGCAGTCCTTTCTTGCGGGAGGGCCCGGCAGATACGCAGTATTTT. This translates into CASSPFLREGPADTQYF. V and J are TRBV25-1 and TRBJ2-3; 9 bases align to TRBD2. The germline V gene has CDR1 MGHDK and CDR2 SYGVNS. V dropped 5 bases and J dropped 4; count of bases not matched to a gene: 13. CDR3 length: 17 amino acids.

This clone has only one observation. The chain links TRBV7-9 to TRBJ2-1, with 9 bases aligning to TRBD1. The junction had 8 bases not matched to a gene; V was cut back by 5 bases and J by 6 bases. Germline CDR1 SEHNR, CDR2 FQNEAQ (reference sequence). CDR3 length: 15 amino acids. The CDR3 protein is CASSAGTGIRNEQFF. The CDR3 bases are TGTGCCAGCAGCGCCGGGACAGGGATACGCAATGAGCAGTTCTTC.

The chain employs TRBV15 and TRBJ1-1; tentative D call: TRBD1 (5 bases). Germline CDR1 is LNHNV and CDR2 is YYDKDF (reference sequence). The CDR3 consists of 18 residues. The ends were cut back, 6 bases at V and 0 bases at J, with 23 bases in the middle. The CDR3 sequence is CATRSSSGRTFMNTEAFF. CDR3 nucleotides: TGTGCCACCAGGAGTTCTTCGGGACGGACCTTCATGAACACTGAAGCTTTCTTT. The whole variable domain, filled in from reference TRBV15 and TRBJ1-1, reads DAMVIQNPRYQVTQFGKPVTLSCSQTLNHNVMYWYQQKSSQAPKLLFHYYDKDFNNEADTPDNFQSRRPNTSFCFLDIRSPGLGDTAMYLCATRSSSGRTFMNTEAFFGQGTRLTVV.

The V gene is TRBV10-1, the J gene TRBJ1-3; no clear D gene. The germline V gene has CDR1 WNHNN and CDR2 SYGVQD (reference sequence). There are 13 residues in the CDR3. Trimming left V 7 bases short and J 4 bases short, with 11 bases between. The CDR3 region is CASMESLGNTIYF. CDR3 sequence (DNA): TGCGCCAGCATGGAGAGTCTCGGAAACACCATATATTTT.

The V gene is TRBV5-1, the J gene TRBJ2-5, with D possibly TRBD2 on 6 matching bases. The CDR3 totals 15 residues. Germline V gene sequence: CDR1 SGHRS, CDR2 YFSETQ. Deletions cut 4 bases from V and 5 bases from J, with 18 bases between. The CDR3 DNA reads TGCGCCAGCAGCGCGCAACTAGCTCGGGTTGAGACCCAGTACTTC. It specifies CASSAQLARVETQYF.

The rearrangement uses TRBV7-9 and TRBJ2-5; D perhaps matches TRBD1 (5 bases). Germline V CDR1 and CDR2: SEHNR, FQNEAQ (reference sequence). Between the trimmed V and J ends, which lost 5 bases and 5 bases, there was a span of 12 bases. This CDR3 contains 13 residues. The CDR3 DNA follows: TGTGCCAGCAGCCCTCAGGGCTGGGAGACCCAGTACTTC. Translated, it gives CASSPQGWETQYF.

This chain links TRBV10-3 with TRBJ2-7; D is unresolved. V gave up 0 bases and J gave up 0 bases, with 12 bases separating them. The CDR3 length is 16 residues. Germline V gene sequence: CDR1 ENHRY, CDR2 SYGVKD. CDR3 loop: CAISESEERNSYEQYF. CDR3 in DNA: TGTGCCATCAGTGAGTCAGAGGAGAGAAACTCCTACGAGCAGTACTTC.

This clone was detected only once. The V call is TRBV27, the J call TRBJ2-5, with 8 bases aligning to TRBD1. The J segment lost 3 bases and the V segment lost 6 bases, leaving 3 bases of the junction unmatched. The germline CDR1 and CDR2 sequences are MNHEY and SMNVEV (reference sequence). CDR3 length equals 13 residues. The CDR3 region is CASRKTGEETQYF. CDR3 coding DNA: TGTGCCAGCAGAAAGACAGGGGAAGAGACCCAGTACTTC.

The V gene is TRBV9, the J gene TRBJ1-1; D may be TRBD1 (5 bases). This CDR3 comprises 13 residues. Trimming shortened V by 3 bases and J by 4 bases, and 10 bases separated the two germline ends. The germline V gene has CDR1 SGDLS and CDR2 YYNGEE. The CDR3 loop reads CASSATEGTEAFF. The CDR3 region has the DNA TGTGCCAGCAGCGCGACAGAGGGCACTGAAGCTTTCTTT.